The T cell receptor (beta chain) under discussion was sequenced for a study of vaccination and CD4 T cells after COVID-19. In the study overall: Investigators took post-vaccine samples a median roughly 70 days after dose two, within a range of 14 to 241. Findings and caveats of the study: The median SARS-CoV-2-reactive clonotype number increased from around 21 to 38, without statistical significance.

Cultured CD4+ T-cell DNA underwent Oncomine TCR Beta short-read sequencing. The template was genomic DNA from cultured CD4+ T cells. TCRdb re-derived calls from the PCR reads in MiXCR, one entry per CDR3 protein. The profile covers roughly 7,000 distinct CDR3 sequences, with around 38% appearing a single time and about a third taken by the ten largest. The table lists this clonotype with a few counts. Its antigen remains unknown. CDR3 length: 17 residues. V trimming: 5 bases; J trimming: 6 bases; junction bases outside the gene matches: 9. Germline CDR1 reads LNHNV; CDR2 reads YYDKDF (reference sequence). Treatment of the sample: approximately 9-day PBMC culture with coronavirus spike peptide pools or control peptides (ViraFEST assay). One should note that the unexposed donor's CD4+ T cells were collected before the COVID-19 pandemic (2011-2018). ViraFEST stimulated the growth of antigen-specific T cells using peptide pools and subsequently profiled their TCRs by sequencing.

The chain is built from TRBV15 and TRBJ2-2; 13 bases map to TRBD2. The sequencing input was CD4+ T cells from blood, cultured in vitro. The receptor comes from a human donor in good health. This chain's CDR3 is CATSSGLAGVTAGELFF. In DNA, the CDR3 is TGTGCCACCAGCTCAGGACTAGCGGGAGTAACCGCCGGGGAGCTGTTTTTT.